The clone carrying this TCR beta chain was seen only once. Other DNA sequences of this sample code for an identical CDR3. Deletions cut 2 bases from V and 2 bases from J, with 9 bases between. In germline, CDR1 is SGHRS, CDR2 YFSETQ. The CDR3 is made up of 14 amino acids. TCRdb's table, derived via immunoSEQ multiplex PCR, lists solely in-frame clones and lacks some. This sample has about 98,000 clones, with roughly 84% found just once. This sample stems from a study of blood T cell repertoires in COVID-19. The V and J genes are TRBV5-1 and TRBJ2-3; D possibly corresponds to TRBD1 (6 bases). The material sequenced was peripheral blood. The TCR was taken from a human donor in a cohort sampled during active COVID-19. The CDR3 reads CASSFGQNTDTQYF. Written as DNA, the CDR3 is TGCGCCAGCAGCTTCGGACAGAACACAGATACGCAGTATTTT.